This TCR beta chain was sequenced in a study of T cell responses to AZD1222 COVID-19 vaccine. The table came from immunoSEQ multiplex PCR; TCRdb's copy has only in-frame clones and leaves some out. Of roughly 120,000 clones in the sample, roughly 87% were seen once. This material consisted of peripheral blood, taken on day 0 of AZD1222 vaccination. This clonotype was sampled from an adult in good health.

The CDR3 DNA follows: TGCAGTGCTAGAGTTCACACTGAAGCTTTCTTT. Its protein product is CSARVHTEAFF. This rearrangement joins TRBV20-1 to TRBJ1-1; D not certain. The germline CDR1 and CDR2 sequences are DFQATT and SNEGSKA (reference sequence). V was pared by 1 base and J by 3 bases, with 3 bases between. There are 11 residues in the CDR3.